This is a list of T cell receptor beta chains from one sample in a study of PD-L1 blockade in urothelial cancer. Produced via immunoSEQ multiplex PCR; TCRdb's table is partial and in-frame only. The repertoire consists of about 71,000 clones, with roughly 91% occurring once and the leading ten covering less than 3.5%. The sequencing used PBMCs, collected around atezolizumab (anti-PD-L1) treatment. Receptors were obtained from a man aged 55 to 70 with urothelial cancer. Both conserved end residues are part of each CDR3. The D gene is left open where the match is weak. Expanded clones are given a class, and other clones once, few, many or no size at all.

TRBJ1-1,TRBV19,TRBD1,few,CASSIYRGHTEAFF,TGTGCCAGTAGTATATACAGGGGACACACTGAAGCTTTCTTT
TRBJ1-2,TRBV4-3,.,.,CASSQSRADYGYTF,TGCGCCAGCAGCCAGTCGCGAGCGGACTATGGCTACACCTTC
TRBJ2-4,TRBV28,TRBD1,once,CASSLSGQGAGNIQYF,TGTGCCAGCAGTTTATCGGGACAGGGAGCGGGAAACATTCAGTACTTC
TRBJ1-2,TRBV28,.,.,CASSLTVYGYTF,TGTGCCAGCAGTTTGACAGTCTATGGCTACACCTTC
TRBJ2-7,TRBV2,.,.,CASSEGAGTYEQYF,TGTGCCAGCAGTGAAGGGGCAGGGACCTACGAGCAGTACTTC
TRBJ2-2,TRBV9,TRBD2,.,CASSLSGGADTGELFF,TGTGCCAGCAGCCTCAGCGGGGGGGCTGACACCGGGGAGCTGTTTTTT
TRBJ2-7,TRBV19,.,.,CASSIGQVSSYEQYF,TGTGCCAGTAGTATTGGGCAGGTCAGCTCCTACGAGCAGTACTTC
TRBJ2-3,TRBV6-5,TRBD2,.,CASSYGGVGTDTQYF,TGTGCCAGCAGTTACGGGGGGGTCGGCACAGATACGCAGTATTTT
TRBJ2-3,TRBV30,TRBD2,.,CAWSALGGGAGTQYF,TGTGCCTGGAGTGCTCTCGGCGGGGGGGCGGGGACGCAGTATTTT
TRBJ2-1,TRBV5-6,.,.,CASSLGRGRRGRPNEQFF,TGTGCCAGCAGCTTGGGTCGTGGCCGCAGGGGAAGACCCAATGAGCAGTTCTTC
TRBJ2-3,TRBV9,TRBD1,.,CASSVRPGTGPDTQYF,TGTGCCAGCAGCGTCCGACCGGGGACAGGGCCAGATACGCAGTATTTT
TRBJ2-1,TRBV4-3,TRBD2,.,CASSHPGLAGGGEEQFF,TGCGCCAGCAGCCACCCAGGTCTAGCGGGAGGAGGGGAGGAGCAGTTCTTC
TRBJ2-1,TRBV27,TRBD2,.,CASSLGLAVYNEQFF,TGTGCCAGCAGTTTAGGACTAGCAGTCTACAATGAGCAGTTCTTC
TRBJ2-7,TRBV6-1,TRBD1,.,CASKGQGSLWEQYF,TGTGCCAGCAAGGGACAGGGGAGCTTGTGGGAGCAGTACTTC
TRBJ2-5,TRBV5-6,TRBD1,.,CASSLGPGQGAPGETQYF,TGTGCCAGCAGCTTGGGGCCGGGACAGGGGGCCCCCGGTGAGACCCAGTACTTC
TRBJ1-4,TRBV4-1,.,.,CASSQASGGGSVEKLFF,TGCGCCAGCAGCCAAGCAAGTGGGGGGGGCTCCGTCGAAAAACTGTTTTTT
TRBJ2-7,TRBV18,.,.,CASSPFRYEQYF,TGTGCCAGCTCACCATTTCGGTACGAGCAGTACTTC
TRBJ2-1,TRBV2,TRBD2,.,CASTLAGARNEQFF,TGTGCCAGCACACTAGCGGGGGCTCGGAATGAGCAGTTCTTC
TRBJ1-3,TRBV4-1,.,.,CASSQEPGGNTIYF,TGCGCCAGCAGCCAAGAGCCGGGCGGGAACACCATATATTTT
TRBJ1-3,TRBV9,.,.,CASSVGGLSGNTIYF,TGTGCCAGCAGCGTAGGGGGGCTCTCTGGAAACACCATATATTTT
TRBJ1-2,TRBV19,TRBD1,.,CASIDRQGKGYTF,TGTGCCAGTATCGATAGACAGGGGAAAGGCTACACCTTC
TRBJ2-7,TRBV30,TRBD1,.,CACTGDYEQYF,TGTGCCTGTACAGGGGACTACGAGCAGTACTTC
TRBJ1-6,TRBV6-4,.,.,CARTVPVVKNSPLHF,TGTGCCAGAACAGTTCCCGTGGTTAAGAATTCACCCCTCCACTTT
TRBJ2-4,TRBV12-5,TRBD1,.,CASGLVLPGQKNIQYF,TGTGCTAGTGGTTTGGTACTTCCGGGACAGAAAAACATTCAGTACTTC
TRBJ1-4,TRBV7-2,.,.,CASSRGGTNEKLFF,TGTGCCAGCAGCCGGGGGGGAACTAATGAAAAACTGTTTTTT
TRBJ1-1,TRBV6-1,TRBD1,.,CASSQGGTEAFF,TGTGCCAGCAGCCAGGGGGGCACTGAAGCTTTCTTT
TRBJ2-3,TRBV11-3,.,.,CASSLGSQGTQYF,TGTGCCAGCAGCTTAGGGTCACAGGGCACGCAGTATTTT
TRBJ2-1,TRBV6-5,TRBD1,.,CASSYAGTGVGNEQFF,TGTGCCAGCAGTTACGCGGGGACAGGGGTGGGCAATGAGCAGTTCTTC
TRBJ1-2,TRBV6-5,.,.,CASSYSGEGGYTF,TGTGCCAGCAGTTACTCGGGGGAGGGTGGCTACACCTTC
TRBJ2-7,TRBV5-1,TRBD1,.,CASSLAIQGYYEQYF,TGCGCCAGCAGCTTGGCCATACAGGGGTATTACGAGCAGTACTTC
TRBJ2-7,TRBV27,.,.,CASSLSQGYYEQYF,TGTGCCAGCAGTTTATCACAGGGTTACTACGAGCAGTACTTC
TRBJ1-2,TRBV7-2,TRBD1,.,CASSTPGTGGDGYTF,TGTGCCAGCAGCACGCCCGGGACAGGGGGCGATGGCTACACCTTC
TRBJ1-5,TRBV1,.,.,CTSSAQGAQPQHF,TGCACCAGCAGCGCCCAGGGGGCTCAGCCCCAGCATTTT
TRBJ1-3,TRBV11-2,.,.,CASSYQFSGNTIYF,TGTGCCAGCAGTTACCAGTTCTCTGGAAACACCATATATTTT
TRBJ1-6,TRBV5-1,TRBD1,.,CASSLRTGDLYNSPLHF,TGCGCCAGCAGCCTACGGACAGGGGACCTCTATAATTCACCCCTCCACTTT
TRBJ1-1,TRBV5-1,.,.,CASCGRGTEAFF,TGCGCCAGCTGTGGCCGCGGCACTGAAGCTTTCTTT
TRBJ1-4,TRBV18,TRBD1,.,CASSPPRGQGEKLFF,TGTGCCAGCTCACCACCCAGGGGGCAAGGTGAAAAACTGTTTTTT
TRBJ2-4,TRBV5-8,.,.,CASSPGQLAKNIQYF,TGTGCCAGCAGCCCCGGACAGCTAGCCAAAAACATTCAGTACTTC
TRBJ2-2,TRBV7-9,TRBD1,.,CASSSPTGTGTGELFF,TGTGCCAGCAGCTCTCCTACCGGGACAGGGACCGGGGAGCTGTTTTTT
TRBJ1-4,TRBV7-2,.,once,CASSLWQDNEKLFF,TGTGCCAGCAGCTTATGGCAGGATAATGAAAAACTGTTTTTT
TRBJ1-2,TRBV6-5,TRBD1,.,CASSTGQGYYGYTF,TGTGCCAGCAGTACAGGACAGGGTTATTATGGCTACACCTTC
TRBJ2-1,TRBV9,TRBD2,.,CASSLGAGANNEQFF,TGTGCCAGCAGCCTAGGAGCGGGAGCTAACAATGAGCAGTTCTTC
TRBJ1-3,TRBV4-2,TRBD1,.,CASSQAGQGAHGNTIYF,TGTGCCAGCAGCCAGGCTGGACAGGGGGCGCATGGAAACACCATATATTTT
TRBJ1-2,TRBV7-2,.,.,CASSLSGRGPPPPNYGYTF,TGTGCCAGCAGCCTCTCGGGCAGGGGCCCACCACCTCCTAACTATGGCTACACCTTC